The source of this T cell receptor (beta chain) is a study of yellow fever vaccine responses in identical twins. Each CDR3 protein is one row after TCRdb ran MiXCR on the RT-PCR reads. The sample carries 15,000 or so distinct CDR3 sequences, approximately 82% recorded once. Broader study findings: Twins showed a vaccine T cell response that reportedly seemed partly convergent, partly personalized.

In regard to this clonotype: The target antigen is unknown.

The TCR comes from a woman under 30 who received the yellow fever vaccine. The sequenced sample was T cells from blood (PBMCs), unsorted or a sorted subset (not recorded which), obtained before or after yellow fever vaccination (not recorded which).

CDR3 DNA sequence: TGCAGTGCCCCTCGAGGGGGCACAGATACGCAGTATTTT. Its protein product is CSAPRGGTDTQYF. The chain has TRBV20-1 and TRBJ2-3; D is possibly TRBD1 or TRBD2 (5 bases each). The CDR3 loop spans 13 amino acids. V shed 6 bases and J shed 1 base, with 11 bases lying between them. The germline gives CDR1 DFQATT, CDR2 SNEGSKA (reference sequence).